The rows below give T cell receptor beta chains drawn from one sample of a study of blood T cell repertoires in COVID-19. Clones were sequenced by immunoSEQ multiplex PCR, and TCRdb holds only the in-frame ones, with some missing. The profile covers approximately 440,000 clones, with 90% appearing a single time and 0.6% to 0.7% taken by the ten largest. Material: PBMCs or T cells enriched from blood (not recorded which). All receptors derive from a man in his late teens or twenties who had recovered from COVID-19. Both conserved end residues are part of each CDR3. D genes are given only for firm matches. Not every row has a clone size; where given, it reads once, few, many or a size class.

J	D	V	size	CDR3	DNA
TRBJ2-7	TRBD2	TRBV29-1	-	CSTRSGAGGPHEQYF	TGCAGCACTCGCTCAGGGGCGGGAGGTCCCCACGAGCAGTACTTC
TRBJ2-1	TRBD2	TRBV28	-	CASSLLTSGSSYNEQFF	TGTGCCAGCAGTTTACTGACTAGCGGGAGCTCCTACAATGAGCAGTTCTTC
TRBJ2-7	-	TRBV11-2	-	CASSLFGQSYEQYF	TGTGCCAGCAGCTTATTTGGACAGTCCTACGAGCAGTACTTC
TRBJ2-7	-	TRBV12-5	-	CASGPPGRAGNEQYF	TGTGCTAGTGGACCGCCGGGCAGGGCGGGAAACGAGCAGTACTTC
TRBJ2-3	TRBD1	TRBV9	-	CASSVGRGHTDTQYF	TGTGCCAGCAGCGTAGGCAGGGGGCACACAGATACGCAGTATTTT
TRBJ1-3	-	TRBV6-5	-	CASSTLGQGNTIYF	TGTGCCAGCAGCACTTTGGGGCAGGGAAACACCATATATTTT
TRBJ2-7	TRBD2	TRBV29-1	-	CSAGGGRASAYEQYF	TGCAGCGCCGGGGGCGGGAGGGCCTCTGCCTACGAGCAGTACTTC
TRBJ1-2	TRBD1	TRBV10-3	-	CAISDRDRGNGGYTF	TGTGCCATCAGTGACCGGGACAGGGGTAATGGAGGCTACACCTTC
TRBJ2-7	TRBD2	TRBV28	-	CASSGYSGFTYEQYF	TGTGCCAGCAGTGGATATAGCGGGTTCACCTACGAGCAGTACTTC
TRBJ1-2	TRBD1	TRBV2	-	CASSEALWTGNGYTF	TGTGCCAGCAGTGAAGCGCTTTGGACAGGGAATGGCTACACCTTC
TRBJ2-7	TRBD2	TRBV11-2	-	CASSPTGTSGSYEQYF	TGTGCCAGCAGCCCCACCGGGACTAGCGGCTCCTACGAGCAGTACTTC
TRBJ2-2	-	TRBV7-2	-	CASSSPMGGSYTGELFF	TGTGCCAGCAGCTCCCCAATGGGTGGGAGTTACACCGGGGAGCTGTTTTTT
TRBJ1-2	TRBD1	TRBV2	-	CASSEAGGDGGYTF	TGTGCCAGCAGTGAAGCAGGGGGCGACGGTGGCTACACCTTC
TRBJ2-5	TRBD1	TRBV2	-	CASRAGTGNNLRETQYF	TGTGCCAGCAGGGCCGGGACAGGGAATAACCTCCGAGAGACCCAGTACTTC
TRBJ1-5	-	TRBV28	-	CASSLAGGAYQPQHF	TGTGCCAGCAGTCTCGCGGGCGGGGCATATCAGCCCCAGCATTTT
TRBJ1-2	-	TRBV12-3/TRBV12-4	-	CASRTQENYGYTF	TGTGCCAGCAGGACACAGGAAAACTATGGCTACACCTTC
TRBJ1-1	-	TRBV5-5	-	CASSLILGVADTEAFF	TGTGCCAGCAGCTTAATTTTAGGAGTTGCAGATACTGAAGCTTTCTTT
TRBJ2-1	TRBD2	TRBV27	-	CASSWGVAGGGNEQFF	TGTGCCAGCAGTTGGGGGGTAGCGGGAGGAGGAAATGAGCAGTTCTTC
TRBJ1-2	TRBD1	TRBV5-5	-	CASTVPLTGVSTGYTF	TGTGCCAGCACCGTTCCTCTGACAGGGGTGTCGACTGGCTACACCTTC
TRBJ2-7	TRBD1	TRBV5-5	-	CASSGRTGVNEQYF	TGTGCCAGCAGCGGCAGGACAGGGGTCAACGAGCAGTACTTC
TRBJ2-5	-	TRBV11-3	-	CASSLGYGASAVQETQYF	TGTGCCAGCAGCTTAGGCTATGGGGCTAGCGCCGTCCAAGAGACCCAGTACTTC
TRBJ2-2	-	TRBV13	-	CASSFSAGELFF	TGTGCCAGCAGCTTCTCAGCCGGGGAGCTGTTTTTT
TRBJ2-2	-	TRBV5-6	-	CASSLELNTGELFF	TGTGCCAGCAGCTTGGAACTAAACACCGGGGAGCTGTTTTTT
TRBJ1-1	TRBD1	TRBV2	-	CASRLTGTGRTEAFF	TGTGCCAGCAGATTAACCGGGACAGGACGGACTGAAGCTTTCTTT
TRBJ1-1	TRBD1	TRBV6-5	-	CASSYRTGGNEAFF	TGTGCCAGCAGTTACAGGACAGGGGGCAATGAAGCTTTCTTT
TRBJ1-6	-	TRBV19	-	CASSIGGGPLNSPLHF	TGTGCCAGTAGTATAGGAGGAGGGCCGCTAAATTCACCCCTCCACTTT
TRBJ2-1	TRBD2	TRBV4-1	-	CASSPGVAGAVHEQFF	TGCGCCAGCAGCCCCGGGGTAGCGGGAGCAGTTCATGAGCAGTTCTTC
TRBJ2-5	-	TRBV7-9	-	CASSYWDSGQETQYF	TGTGCCAGCAGCTACTGGGATAGCGGACAAGAGACCCAGTACTTC
TRBJ1-3	-	TRBV7-6	-	CASSPLGAAPGNTIYF	TGTGCCAGCAGCCCCTTGGGTGCGGCCCCTGGAAACACCATATATTTT
TRBJ2-1	TRBD1	TRBV28	-	CASSLTGKGGNEQFF	TGTGCCAGCAGTTTGACAGGGAAGGGTGGGAATGAGCAGTTCTTC
TRBJ2-7	-	TRBV28	-	CASSGRGLSQAYEQYF	TGTGCCAGCAGTGGCCGAGGGTTAAGTCAAGCCTACGAGCAGTACTTC
TRBJ2-5	TRBD2	TRBV7-6	-	CASSPSGGYQETQYF	TGTGCCAGCAGCCCCAGCGGGGGGTACCAAGAGACCCAGTACTTC
TRBJ1-3	-	TRBV5-6	-	CASSFLGAGNTIYF	TGTGCCAGCAGCTTTTTAGGGGCGGGAAACACCATATATTTT
TRBJ2-1	-	TRBV30	once	CALTAYNEQFF	TGTGCCTTGACAGCCTACAATGAGCAGTTCTTC
TRBJ1-5	TRBD1	TRBV5-5	-	CASSWGQGGQPQHF	TGTGCCAGCAGCTGGGGACAGGGGGGTCAGCCCCAGCATTTT
TRBJ1-2	-	TRBV24-1	-	CATTSLGYTF	TGTGCCACCACCTCTCTTGGCTACACCTTC
TRBJ1-5	-	TRBV24-1	once	CATSGEGNQPQHF	TGTGCCACCAGCGGGGAAGGCAATCAGCCCCAGCATTTT
TRBJ1-2	-	TRBV10-3	-	CAISESSPPGYTF	TGTGCCATCAGTGAGTCGTCTCCTCCTGGCTACACCTTC
TRBJ2-7	-	TRBV28	once	CASSFLAGWSYEQYF	TGTGCCAGCAGTTTTTTGGCTGGGTGGAGCTACGAGCAGTACTTC
TRBJ2-3	-	TRBV6-2/TRBV6-3	-	CASSYSGLATDTQYF	TGTGCCAGCAGTTACAGCGGCCTAGCAACAGATACGCAGTATTTT
TRBJ2-7	-	TRBV28	-	CASSLYSARSSYEQYF	TGTGCCAGCAGTTTATACTCGGCTCGGAGCTCCTACGAGCAGTACTTC
TRBJ2-7	-	TRBV5-1	-	CASSLVQGPYEQYF	TGCGCCAGCAGCTTGGTGCAGGGCCCCTACGAGCAGTACTTC
TRBJ1-6	-	TRBV5-1	-	CASSFTGDSPLHF	TGCGCCAGCAGCTTTACAGGAGATTCACCCCTCCACTTT
TRBJ1-1	TRBD1	TRBV2	-	CASRTGTGSEAFF	TGTGCCAGCAGGACGGGGACAGGGAGTGAAGCTTTCTTT
TRBJ1-2	-	TRBV14	once	CASSQDTVGYTF	TGTGCCAGCAGCCAAGATACGGTCGGCTACACCTTC
TRBJ1-5	TRBD1	TRBV15	-	CATSSDRGNQPQHF	TGTGCCACCAGCAGCGACAGGGGCAATCAGCCCCAGCATTTT
TRBJ2-1	TRBD2	TRBV7-2	-	CASSLASGRGFF	TGTGCCAGCAGCTTAGCTAGCGGGAGAGGGTTCTTC